This T cell receptor beta chain was sequenced in a study of T cell responses to AZD1222 COVID-19 vaccine. With V trimmed by 6 bases and J by 6 bases, 1 base remained unmatched. This CDR3 spans 13 amino acids. The germline V gene has CDR1 LNHDA and CDR2 SQIVND (reference sequence). The assay was immunoSEQ multiplex PCR, and TCRdb's table has in-frame clones only and misses some. The table shows 70,000 to 85,000 clones, with just over 85% occurring only once. J is TRBJ2-1 and V is TRBV19; the match to TRBD2 covers 11 bases. Specimen: peripheral blood, collected on day 0 of AZD1222 vaccination. This TCR came from an adult in good health. CDR3 region: CASRLAGANEQFF. In nucleotides, the CDR3 is TGTGCCAGTAGACTAGCGGGAGCCAATGAGCAGTTCTTC.